This paragraph reports one TCR beta chain. Its antigen is not known. Amplification used 60 Vbeta primers and 13 Jbeta primers. TCRdb keeps only in-frame clones here, not all; method: immunoSEQ multiplex PCR. The sample gives 160,000 or so clones, about 80% of which show up once; 9.7% is in the top ten. The data were taken from a study of cytomegalovirus exposure and HLA in healthy donors. Trimming shortened V by 5 bases and J by 9 bases, and 20 bases separated the two germline ends. The CDR3 extends over 15 amino acids. Germline V lookup: CDR1 PRHDT, CDR2 FYEKMQ (reference sequence). Study-wide results and limits: After further analysis at a later stage, roughly 15,000 TCR beta sequences were associated with HLA alleles at 0.05 false discovery rate. Prior analysis indicated that the majority of TCR beta V segments exhibited productivity approximately 90% or approximately 30% of the time.

Material: PBMCs. The chain joins TRBV13 to TRBJ2-4, with D tentatively TRBD1 (8 bases). This clonotype was obtained from a man between 18 and 35 years old in good health and CMV-seropositive. The CDR3 spells CASSPYETGEGIQYF. CDR3 sequence (DNA): TGTGCCAGCAGCCCTTACGAGACAGGGGAGGGCATTCAGTACTTC.